This T cell receptor (beta chain) was identified during a study of Ad26.COV2.S vaccination and SARS-CoV-2 variants. About the research overall: Recipients of Ad26.COV2.S got it intramuscularly, once or twice 56 days apart.

The treatment was: 15 to 20 received Ad26.COV2.S at low or high dose, single or two shots; about 5 received placebo; per-sample allocation not given. The samples were gathered on day 63 after the first injection of vaccine or placebo. Vaccination employed an Ad26 vector expressing the Wuhan-strain SARS-CoV-2 spike. Findings and caveats of the study: Non-spike TCR breadth showed similarity between vaccine and placebo recipients.

The CDR3 runs 16 residues. Germline CDR1 and CDR2: SSHAT and FNYEAQ (reference sequence). To note about this clone: No antigen is known for it. The junction departs from germline at one end; a sequencing error may be responsible.

The data were produced by immunoSEQ multiplex PCR, yet TCRdb's version contains in-frame clones alone and is incomplete. The sample includes roughly 350,000 clones, over 75% of them seen just once. This material consisted of peripheral blood, taken in a trial of Ad26.COV2.S vaccine versus placebo. The source of this sequence is a person aged 18 to 65 who received the Ad26.COV2.S COVID-19 vaccine or a placebo. The V and J genes are TRBV7-7 and TRBJ2-1, with 8 bases aligning to TRBD2. As DNA, the CDR3 is TGTGCTAGCAGCTTAGGTGCCGGGGGGGCTAGAAATGAGCAGTTCTTC. Protein sequence: CASSLGAGGARNEQFF.